This record concerns one T cell receptor (beta chain) sequence. This record comes from a study of shared T cell receptors in the human thymus. The length of the CDR3 is 17 residues. Germline V CDR1 and CDR2: SGHRS, YFSETQ. With 0 bases clipped from V and 2 bases from J, the junction kept 7 bases outside the gene matches. Sequencing was performed with immunoSEQ multiplex PCR; in TCRdb, only in-frame clones are kept and a portion is missing. The sample holds about 660,000 clones, about 90% seen once. Another study also made use of these data, one on human thymus T cells. That source reports: Healthy Finnish infants undergoing corrective surgery for congenital heart defects provided the donor material. The thymus was resected at corrective cardiac surgery. Apparent skewing of V and J gene usage characterized both thymic and blood repertoires. Related work found strong thymic repertoire overlap between unrelated individuals.

This sequence joins TRBV5-1 and TRBJ1-2, with 10 bases that match TRBD1. The sequencing sample was made of thymocytes. This clonotype was obtained from a boy under two years old with a congenital heart defect. This CDR3 reads CASSLVGSGQGNYGYTF. The CDR3 bases are TGCGCCAGCAGCTTGGTTGGGTCGGGACAGGGGAACTATGGCTACACCTTC.